Listed here are 27 T cell receptor beta chains from one sample, sequenced in a study of regulatory T cells in long-lasting Graves disease. Both iRepertoire HTBI primers and Arm-PCR of CDR3 regions were used to build the TCR beta libraries. TCRdb reprocessed the multiplex PCR reads with MiXCR, giving one entry per CDR3 protein. The sample holds approximately 390,000 distinct CDR3 sequences, about 17% seen once. Time point noted: newly diagnosed GD, antithyroid drugs for less than 3 months. PBMCs were the source of the RNA used for TCR sequencing. The sample also formed part of further work on T cells in Graves' hyperthyroidism and ophthalmopathy.

Sequences were derived from peripheral blood mononuclear cells (PBMCs), sampled at new diagnosis, from a patient treated with antithyroid drugs. The receptors shown here come from a young woman with Graves disease.

V usage is TRBV29-1 and J usage is TRBJ1-2, with 9 bases identical to TRBD1. V lost 3 bases to trimming and J lost 4 bases; unmatched junction nucleotides: 9. This CDR3 is built from 15 residues. Germline CDR1 and CDR2: SQVTM and ANQGSEA. CDR3 in amino acids: CSVEGDRVDSYGYTF. DNA of the CDR3: TGCAGCGTTGAGGGGGACAGGGTGGACAGCTATGGCTACACCTTC.

This clonotype was counted a few times. The V gene is TRBV7-9, the J gene TRBJ1-2; no clear D. V gave up 0 bases and J gave up 4 bases, with 15 bases separating them. Germline V gives CDR1 SEHNR, CDR2 FQNEAQ (reference sequence). The CDR3 length is 16 residues. The CDR3 sequence is CASSLAGKDGLYGYTF. DNA of the CDR3: TGTGCCAGCAGCTTAGCGGGGAAGGATGGACTCTATGGCTACACCTTC.

The V call is TRBV4-1, the J call TRBJ2-3; D possibly corresponds to TRBD2 (6 bases). Germline V gene sequence: CDR1 MGHRA, CDR2 YSYEKL. This CDR3 region has 14 residues. V was trimmed by 0 bases and J by 6 bases, leaving 10 bases between them. The CDR3 DNA reads TGCGCCAGCAGCCAAGATCCGGGAGAGGATACGCAGTATTTT. Its protein is CASSQDPGEDTQYF.

With regard to this clonotype: A much bigger clone sits one base away, suggesting this may be a read error. Written as DNA, the CDR3 is TGTGCCAGCAGCTTAGCCTCGGGGAGTTTGAATGAGCAGTCCTTC. Residues: CASSLASGSLNEQSF. This sequence joins TRBV7-2 and TRBJ2-1; possible D gene TRBD2, 5 bases. The germline V gene encodes CDR1 SGHTA and CDR2 FQGNSA. The CDR3 extends over 15 amino acids.

The V and J genes are TRBV6-1 and TRBJ1-1, with no clear D. V was shortened by 2 bases and J by 1 base, with 11 bases between the two germline ends. The length of the CDR3 is 15 residues. In germline, CDR1 is MNHNS, CDR2 SASEGT. This chain's CDR3 is CASSELSSRNTEAFF. For the CDR3, the DNA is TGTGCCAGCAGTGAACTTTCTTCCAGGAACACTGAAGCTTTCTTT.

This clonotype was seen ten or more times. V usage is TRBV2 and J usage is TRBJ1-4; D not resolved. V was pared by 8 bases and J by 12 bases, with 19 bases between. The CDR3 totals 13 residues. Germline CDR1 is SNHLY and CDR2 is FYNNEI. CDR3 residues: CASGQDPLTELFF. The CDR3 nucleotides read TGTGCCAGCGGTCAGGACCCCCTGACGGAACTGTTTTTT.

About this clonotype itself: A read error may produce the germline difference seen at one junction end. V gene TRBV12-3 or TRBV12-4 combines with J gene TRBJ1-1, with D unresolved. CDR3 size: 11 residues. The CDR3: CASSLNSEAFF. The DNA for the CDR3 is TGTGCCAGCAGCCTTAACAGTGAAGCTTTCTTT.

In its sample, this clonotype was seen many times. This chain links TRBV20-1 with TRBJ2-1; D tentatively reads TRBD1 or TRBD2 (6 bases each). This CDR3 has 13 amino acids. Trimming took off 4 bases at V and 4 bases at J, with 11 bases between the two ends. Germline V CDR1 and CDR2: DFQATT, SNEGSKA (reference sequence). The DNA for the CDR3 is TGCAGTGCTACAAGGGGGGCTTACAATGAGCAGTTCTTC. Translating gives CSATRGAYNEQFF.

This clonotype was counted ten times or more. The V gene is TRBV30, the J gene TRBJ2-7, with D tentatively TRBD1 (5 bases). Per germline, CDR1 GTSNPN and CDR2 SVGIG (reference sequence). Deletions cut 0 bases from V and 9 bases from J, with 18 bases between. The CDR3 sequence is 14 residues long. CDR3 coding DNA: TGTGCCTGGAGTGTCCCAGGGTTTGGACGTGCGCAGTACTTC. Translation gives CAWSVPGFGRAQYF.

This clonotype has just a few counts. This chain uses TRBV29-1 with TRBJ1-5; D not certain. In germline, CDR1 is SQVTM, CDR2 ANQGSEA. With 4 bases removed from V and 6 bases from J, the gap between germline ends came to 13 bases. The CDR3 has 13 amino acids. In DNA form, the CDR3 reads TGCAGCGTTGTAGAGGTATCCGGTCAGCCCCAGCATTTT. Its protein is CSVVEVSGQPQHF. Using reference TRBV29-1 and TRBJ1-5 for the parts outside the CDR3, the full variable domain is SAVISQKPSRDICQRGTSLTIQCQVDSQVTMMFWYRQQPGQSLTLIATANQGSEATYESGFVIDKFPISRPNLTFSTLTVSNMSPEDSSIYLCSVVEVSGQPQHFGDGTRLSIL.

A few counts support this clonotype. This chain's CDR3 is CASSVGQGAYYEQYF. In nucleotides, the CDR3 is TGTGCCAGCAGCGTAGGTCAGGGGGCTTACTACGAGCAGTACTTC. The chain is built from TRBV9 and TRBJ2-7; 8 bases are a match to TRBD1. The CDR3 is 15 amino acids. The germline V gene has CDR1 SGDLS and CDR2 YYNGEE. J gave up 3 bases and V 0 bases, and 5 bases lay outside the gene matches.

The rearrangement uses TRBV7-6 and TRBJ1-2; possible D gene TRBD1, 5 bases. Trimming took 2 bases from V and 8 from J, leaving 15 bases between them. The CDR3 contains 14 residues. Germline V gives CDR1 SGHVS, CDR2 FNYEAQ. The DNA of the CDR3 is TGTGCCAGCAGCTTACAACAGGCATGGGGAGGCTACACCTTC. Its protein is CASSLQQAWGGYTF.

In this sample, this clonotype turned up many times. The V gene is TRBV20-1, the J gene TRBJ2-3; 12 bases are shared with TRBD2. The germline gives CDR1 DFQATT, CDR2 SNEGSKA (reference sequence). V lost 6 bases and J lost 5; bases outside the gene matches: 12. The CDR3 is 16 amino acids. The CDR3 protein is CSAQRTSGGKRDTQYF. CDR3 in DNA: TGCAGTGCCCAGCGAACTAGCGGGGGGAAAAGAGATACGCAGTATTTT.

The genes are TRBV11-2 and TRBJ2-1; TRBD1 matches 8 bases. Germline V gene lookup returns CDR1 SGHAT and CDR2 FQNNGV. V shed 2 bases, J shed 4 bases, and the junction held 10 bases outside the gene matches. CDR3 length: 17 amino acids. The CDR3 DNA is TGTGCCAGCAGCTTAATGCCCGGGACAGGCACATACAATGAGCAGTTCTTC. It yields the protein CASSLMPGTGTYNEQFF.

This clonotype was detected only a few times. J is TRBJ2-2 and V is TRBV14; the match to TRBD1 covers 10 bases. V shed 4 bases, J shed 4 bases, and the junction held 0 bases outside the gene matches. CDR3 length equals 14 residues. Germline lookup yields CDR1 SGHDN and CDR2 FVKESK. CDR3 loop: CASSRTGGTGELFF. CDR3 nucleotide sequence: TGTGCCAGCAGCCGGACAGGGGGCACCGGGGAGCTGTTTTTT.

This clonotype was counted at least ten times. J is TRBJ2-7 and V is TRBV28; D is perhaps TRBD2 (5 bases). V gave up 7 bases and J gave up 2 bases, with 12 bases separating them. Germline V gene sequence: CDR1 MDHEN, CDR2 SYDVKM. The CDR3 sequence is 13 residues long. The CDR3 spells CASTDGGTYEQYF. CDR3 coding DNA: TGTGCCAGCACGGACGGAGGCACCTACGAGCAGTACTTC. Together with reference TRBV28 and TRBJ2-7, the CDR3 gives the full variable domain: DVKVTQSSRYLVKRTGEKVFLECVQDMDHENMFWYRQDPGLGLRLIYFSYDVKMKEKGDIPEGYSVSREKKERFSLILESASTNQTSMYLCASTDGGTYEQYFGPGTRLTVT.

There are many counts of this clonotype. V is TRBV2 and J is TRBJ2-2; D remains ambiguous. Looked up from germline, CDR1 is SNHLY and CDR2 is FYNNEI. The CDR3 contains 14 residues. The V and J ends lost 8 bases and 4 bases respectively, with 14 bases between them. CDR3 sequence: CASGSDRVTGELFF. For the CDR3, the DNA is TGTGCCAGCGGGTCGGATAGGGTCACCGGGGAGCTGTTTTTT.

In its sample, this clonotype was seen many times. This sequence joins TRBV11-2 and TRBJ2-1, with a weak D call TRBD2 (6 bases). Trimming stripped 3 bases from V and 5 bases from J, with 17 bases between. Germline V gene sequence: CDR1 SGHAT, CDR2 FQNNGV. The CDR3 is made up of 16 amino acids. As DNA, the CDR3 is TGTGCCAGCAGCTTTTCTAGCGATCGACCAAACAATGAGCAGTTCTTC. As protein: CASSFSSDRPNNEQFF.

Many counts were recorded for this clonotype. The rearrangement uses TRBV20-1 and TRBJ2-1; the match to TRBD1 covers 8 bases. CDR1 and CDR2 from the germline V gene are DFQATT and SNEGSKA (reference sequence). The V and J ends lost 6 bases and 0 bases, in that order; junction bases with no gene match: 7. The CDR3 has 15 residues. The CDR3 DNA reads as TGCAGTGCGGACAGGGAAGCGAGCTCCTACAATGAGCAGTTCTTC. Protein: CSADREASSYNEQFF.

The chain employs TRBV4-2 and TRBJ1-2, with 7 bases aligning to TRBD1. This CDR3 is built from 17 residues. The germline V gene has CDR1 LGHNA and CDR2 YNFKEQ. V was pared by 1 base and J by 1 base, with 9 bases of the junction left unmatched. This CDR3 is CASSQVTGLGGNYGYTF. CDR3 sequence (DNA): TGTGCCAGCAGCCAAGTGACAGGGCTGGGGGGTAACTATGGCTACACCTTC.

The J gene is TRBJ1-3, the V gene TRBV15; D remains unclear. Trimming removed 3 bases from V and 2 bases from J, with 11 bases in between. The CDR3 covers 15 residues. Germline V lookup: CDR1 LNHNV, CDR2 YYDKDF (reference sequence). CDR3 region: CATSRTLWAGNTIYF. For the CDR3, the DNA is TGTGCCACCAGCAGGACCCTCTGGGCTGGAAACACCATATATTTT. Supplemented by reference TRBV15 and TRBJ1-3, the full variable domain reads DAMVIQNPRYQVTQFGKPVTLSCSQTLNHNVMYWYQQKSSQAPKLLFHYYDKDFNNEADTPDNFQSRRPNTSFCFLDIRSPGLGDTAMYLCATSRTLWAGNTIYFGEGSWLTVV.

This clonotype was recorded at least ten times. CDR3 coding DNA: TGTGCCAGCAGTTTCTCCTCCGGGGAGCTGTTTTTT. Protein: CASSFSSGELFF. The gene calls are TRBV28 and TRBJ2-2; D remains unclear. The V gene's germline CDR1 is MDHEN and CDR2 SYDVKM. V lost 3 bases and J lost 6, with 5 bases in between. The CDR3 consists of 12 residues. The complete variable domain, with remaining parts taken from reference TRBV28 and TRBJ2-2, reads DVKVTQSSRYLVKRTGEKVFLECVQDMDHENMFWYRQDPGLGLRLIYFSYDVKMKEKGDIPEGYSVSREKKERFSLILESASTNQTSMYLCASSFSSGELFFGEGSRLTVL.

This clonotype was counted only a few times. This CDR3 fails to terminate in the conserved phenylalanine or tryptophan, so it likely reflects a read error. The chain joins TRBV12-3 or TRBV12-4 to TRBJ1-1, with no clear D. Trimming pared 3 bases from V and 11 bases from J, leaving 13 bases between. This CDR3 has 12 residues. The CDR3: CASSFSGTTAFS. The CDR3, as DNA: TGTGCCAGCAGTTTTAGTGGTACAACCGCTTTCTCT.

The chain carries TRBV7-9 and TRBJ2-2; D is ambiguous. The ends were cut back, 1 base at V and 2 bases at J, with 5 bases in the middle. The CDR3 loop spans 14 amino acids. Germline V gene data show CDR1 as SEHNR and CDR2 as FQNEAQ (reference sequence). The CDR3 DNA sequence: TGTGCCAGCAGCTTAGAGATAAACACCGGGGAGCTGTTTTTT. Translation gives CASSLEINTGELFF.

The genes are TRBV2 and TRBJ2-3; no firm D call. Germline CDR1 and CDR2: SNHLY and FYNNEI. With 8 bases removed from V and 4 bases from J, the gap between germline ends came to 10 bases. The CDR3 has 12 amino acids. CDR3 amino acids: CASLLLPDTQYF. In DNA, the CDR3 is TGTGCCAGCCTTCTATTACCAGATACGCAGTATTTT.

Ten or more counts support this clonotype. The J gene is TRBJ1-1, the V gene TRBV12-5, with TRBD1 matching 9 bases. The ends lost 0 bases at V and 2 bases at J; junction bases unmatched: 16. Looked up from germline, CDR1 is LGHNT and CDR2 is FRNRAP. This CDR3 is built from 20 residues. CDR3 nucleotide sequence: TGTGCTAGTGGTTTGGTATTATACACGACGGGACAGGGACTAAACACTGAAGCTTTCTTT. Protein: CASGLVLYTTGQGLNTEAFF.

This clonotype was counted at least ten times. V and J are TRBV9 and TRBJ1-1, with 11 bases lining up with TRBD1. Germline CDR1 SGDLS, CDR2 YYNGEE. The junction had 4 bases not matched to a gene; V was cut back by 3 bases and J by 6 bases. The CDR3 is 14 residues long. CDR3 protein: CASSEGTGGPEAFF. CDR3 DNA sequence: TGTGCCAGCAGCGAGGGGACAGGGGGGCCTGAAGCTTTCTTT.